These T cell receptor beta chains were read from a single sample in a study of blood T cell repertoires in COVID-19. The assay was immunoSEQ multiplex PCR, and TCRdb's table has in-frame clones only and misses some. Counted here are some 370,000 clones, about 87% occurring once; the ten biggest clones make up about 10%. Sequencing was done on a sample of peripheral blood. Receptors were obtained from a woman aged 25-40 years with COVID-19, enrolled during active disease. Each CDR3 is given with its conserved first and last residue. D genes are given only for firm matches. Size values are once, few and many counts, or a class for expanded clones, and some rows have none.

d_call j_call clone_size cdr3_length v_call cdr3_nt cdr3_aa
. TRBJ1-3 . 15 TRBV30 TGTGCCTGGAGTGTACTGCGGACAGCGGGAAACACCATATATTTT CAWSVLRTAGNTIYF
TRBD2 TRBJ2-7 . 16 TRBV27 TGTGCCAGCAGTTTATTCCCTAGCGGGAGGGCGGGGGAGCAGTACTTC CASSLFPSGRAGEQYF
. TRBJ2-5 . 14 TRBV9 TGTGCCAGCAGCCCAGGGACAACCCAAGAGACCCAGTACTTC CASSPGTTQETQYF
. TRBJ2-3 . 14 TRBV21-1 TGTGCCCCTCGGGGAGGGCCAGACACAGATACGCAGTATTTT CAPRGGPDTDTQYF
. TRBJ1-5 . 13 TRBV19 TGTGCCAGTAGTTGGGCAGTCGAACAGCCCCAGCATTTT CASSWAVEQPQHF
TRBD1 TRBJ1-3 . 15 TRBV27 TGTGCCAGCAGTTTATGGGGGACAGGGGGAAACACCATATATTTT CASSLWGTGGNTIYF
. TRBJ1-6 . 13 TRBV6-5 TGTGCCAGCTCCGGGACACTCTTTTCACCCCTCCACTTT CASSGTLFSPLHF
. TRBJ1-5 . 14 TRBV11-2 TGTGCCAGCAGCTTAGGGACAGGCAATCAGCCCCAGCATTTT CASSLGTGNQPQHF
TRBD1 TRBJ2-4 . 17 TRBV14 TGTGCCAGCAGTTCCGGGCCGGGACAGGGAGCCAAAAACATTCAGTACTTC CASSSGPGQGAKNIQYF
TRBD2 TRBJ2-2 . 16 TRBV5-4 TGTGCCAGCAGCCCTGGACTAGCGGGGAACACCGGGGAGCTGTTTTTT CASSPGLAGNTGELFF
. TRBJ2-7 . 14 TRBV3-1/TRBV3-2 TGTGCCAGCAGCCAAGAAACAGTCCCCTACGAGCAGTACTTC CASSQETVPYEQYF
TRBD1 TRBJ1-5 . 17 TRBV4-3 TGCGCCAGCAGCCAAGAAACAGGGGATTATAGCAATCAGCCCCAGCATTTT CASSQETGDYSNQPQHF
TRBD1 TRBJ2-7 . 13 TRBV7-2 TGTGCCAGCAGCCCCGACAGGGATGACGAGCAGTACTTC CASSPDRDDEQYF
TRBD2 TRBJ2-3 . 13 TRBV29-1 TGCAGCGGCGGGCTAGCGGGGGGGGATACGCAGTATTTT CSGGLAGGDTQYF
. TRBJ1-6 . 17 TRBV5-1 TGCGCCAGCAGCTTGAATCCCCGGGCACAGGGTGGTTCACCCCTCCACTTT CASSLNPRAQGGSPLHF
TRBD1 TRBJ1-1 few 14 TRBV7-2 TGTGCCAGCAGCTTAGGCGACAGGGGCACTGAAGCTTTCTTT CASSLGDRGTEAFF
TRBD2 TRBJ2-1 . 16 TRBV9 TGTGCCAGCAGCGTAGGAGTAGCGGGAGCCTACATTGAGCAGTTCTTC CASSVGVAGAYIEQFF
TRBD1 TRBJ2-1 . 17 TRBV9 TGTGCCAGCAGCGTCCCCTCGGACAGGGTCGGATACAATGAGCAGTTCTTC CASSVPSDRVGYNEQFF
TRBD2 TRBJ2-1 . 18 TRBV7-3 TGTGCCAGCAGCTTAAGACCCTTTGACGGGAGGCTCTACAATGAGCAGTTCTTC CASSLRPFDGRLYNEQFF
TRBD1 TRBJ1-1 . 15 TRBV2 TGTGCCAGCAGGGTCGGCCGGGACAGGGTCACTGAAGCTTTCTTT CASRVGRDRVTEAFF
. TRBJ2-7 . 13 TRBV30 TGTGCCTGGAGAGGAGGGAGCTCCTACGAGCAGTACTTC CAWRGGSSYEQYF
. TRBJ2-7 . 12 TRBV3-1/TRBV3-2 TGTGCCAGCAGCCAAGCGGACTCCAAGCAGTACTTC CASSQADSKQYF
. TRBJ2-5 . 14 TRBV11-3 TGTGCCAGCAGCTTTAGGGCAGGGGAAGAGACCCAGTACTTC CASSFRAGEETQYF
. TRBJ2-3 . 12 TRBV5-1 TGCGCCAGCAGCCAAAAACTAAATACGCAGTATTTT CASSQKLNTQYF
TRBD1 TRBJ1-5 many 15 TRBV19 TGTGCCAGTAGGACTCCAGGGGGCGGCAATCAGCCCCAGCATTTT CASRTPGGGNQPQHF
TRBD2 TRBJ2-7 . 14 TRBV10-3 TGTGCCATCAGTGTTGGGACTAGCTCCTACGAGCAGTACTTC CAISVGTSSYEQYF
. TRBJ2-5 . 11 TRBV7-8 TGTGCCAGCAGCCCTCAAGAGACCCAGTACTTC CASSPQETQYF
TRBD1 TRBJ2-7 . 12 TRBV10-3 TGTGCCGTAAGACAGGGTTTAGGGGAGCAGTACTTC CAVRQGLGEQYF
TRBD2 TRBJ2-1 . 17 TRBV5-5 TGTGCCAGCAGTCGTCTGACCGGGACTAGCGGGCTACTTGAGCAGTTCTTC CASSRLTGTSGLLEQFF
TRBD1 TRBJ2-7 . 15 TRBV28 TGTGCCAGCAGTTCGACAGGGGGCCTAACCTACGAGCAGTACTTC CASSSTGGLTYEQYF
. TRBJ1-1 . 11 TRBV6-5 TGTGCCAGCAGGCAGGGAACTGAAGCTTTCTTT CASRQGTEAFF
TRBD1 TRBJ2-1 few 15 TRBV4-1 TGCGCCAGCAGCCAAGGAGGGACAGGCAATAATGAGCAGTTCTTC CASSQGGTGNNEQFF
. TRBJ2-7 . 16 TRBV4-1 TGCGCCAGCAGCCAAGATCCGTCTAGCCGACACTACGAGCAGTACTTC CASSQDPSSRHYEQYF
. TRBJ1-1 . 12 TRBV19 TGTGCCAGTAGTCTAGGGCAGGGTCGGGCTTTCTTT CASSLGQGRAFF
. TRBJ2-3 . 13 TRBV30 TGTGCCTGGAGTGTATCGGGGGCAGATACGCAGTATTTT CAWSVSGADTQYF
TRBD2 TRBJ2-7 . 14 TRBV2 TGTGCCAGCAGTAGGACTAGCCGGGACTACGAGCAGTACTTC CASSRTSRDYEQYF
. TRBJ1-1 . 14 TRBV5-1 TGCGCCAGCAGCCAGAGCGGTACGTACACTGAAGCTTTCTTT CASSQSGTYTEAFF
TRBD1 TRBJ1-2 . 17 TRBV28 TGTGCCAGCAGTTCCTCCCCCACCGGGACAGGAAATTATGGCTACACCTTC CASSSSPTGTGNYGYTF
. TRBJ2-3 . 15 TRBV2 TGTGCCAGCAGTGAAGCTGGCAGGGAGGCAGATACGCAGTATTTT CASSEAGREADTQYF
TRBD2 TRBJ2-3 . 16 TRBV3-1/TRBV3-2 TGTGCCAGCAGTCACGGACTAGCGGCTAGCACAGATACGCAGTATTTT CASSHGLAASTDTQYF
. TRBJ2-1 . 14 TRBV5-1 TGCGCCAGCAGGAAAGAGAGCTCCTACAATGAGCAGTTCTTC CASRKESSYNEQFF
TRBD1 TRBJ2-7 . 16 TRBV11-2 TGTGCCAGCAGCTTAGACCTGGACAGGAGCTCCTACGAGCAGTACTTC CASSLDLDRSSYEQYF
. TRBJ2-7 . 13 TRBV10-2 TGCGCCAGCAGTGAGTCCGGGTCCTACGAGCAGTACTTC CASSESGSYEQYF
TRBD2 TRBJ2-1 . 16 TRBV6-5 TGTGCCAGCAGTTGGACCTCCAGCGGGAGGCGGGATGAGCAGTTCTTC CASSWTSSGRRDEQFF
. TRBJ1-3 . 12 TRBV28 TGTGCCAGCACCCGGCCCCGGGGCACCATATATTTT CASTRPRGTIYF
TRBD1 TRBJ1-1 . 13 TRBV27 TGTGCCAGCAGCCAAACACAGGGGGTGAGCGCTTTCTTT CASSQTQGVSAFF
. TRBJ1-1 . 13 TRBV18 TGTGCCAGCTCAGCGGACAGGAACACTGAAGCTTTCTTT CASSADRNTEAFF
TRBD2 TRBJ2-1 . 15 TRBV5-1 TGCGCCAGCAGCTTCCGGACTAGCGGGAGTGCTGAGCAGTTCTTC CASSFRTSGSAEQFF
. TRBJ2-1 . 16 TRBV4-1 TGCGCCAGCAGCCAAGTTATGGGCCCGGCCTACAATGAGCAGTTCTTC CASSQVMGPAYNEQFF
TRBD2 TRBJ2-1 . 16 TRBV5-1 TGCGCCAGCAGCTTGGCCCGGACTAGCGGGAGCAATGAGCAGTTCTTC CASSLARTSGSNEQFF
. TRBJ2-1 many 14 TRBV19 TGTGCCAGTAGTATAGATGACGGAGGGAATGAGCAGTTCTTC CASSIDDGGNEQFF
TRBD2 TRBJ2-1 . 16 TRBV11-3 TGTGCCAGCAGCGAGACGGGACTAGCGGGAGGGAATGAGCAGTTCTTC CASSETGLAGGNEQFF
TRBD2 TRBJ2-2 . 20 TRBV4-1 TGCGCCAGCAGCCGCTTCTCTGCTAGCGGGAGAGGGGCGAACACCGGGGAGCTGTTTTTT CASSRFSASGRGANTGELFF
TRBD1 TRBJ1-6 . 15 TRBV7-8 TGTGCCAGCAGCGAGAGACAGGGGAGGATTTCACCCCTCCACTTT CASSERQGRISPLHF
TRBD1 TRBJ1-6 . 15 TRBV28 TGTGCCAGCAGAAAAAATACAGGGGATAATTCACCCCTCCACTTT CASRKNTGDNSPLHF
TRBD1 TRBJ1-5 once 16 TRBV15 TGTGCCACCAGCAGAGGGGGTAGGGGGCCGGGACAGCCCCAGCATTTT CATSRGGRGPGQPQHF
TRBD1 TRBJ2-7 . 15 TRBV7-9 TGTGCCAGCAGCCCCGTGACAGGGCCGCTGGGCGAGCAGTACTTC CASSPVTGPLGEQYF
. TRBJ2-3 . 14 TRBV6-5 TGTGCCAGCACTAAGGGGCCGGGCACAGATACGCAGTATTTT CASTKGPGTDTQYF
TRBD1 TRBJ2-7 . 15 TRBV6-5 TGTGCCAGCAGTTACGACAGGGAATCTTTCTACGAGCAGTACTTC CASSYDRESFYEQYF
TRBD2 TRBJ2-2 . 15 TRBV20-1 TGCAGTGCTAGTACCGCGGGGGTTAACACCGGGGAGCTGTTTTTT CSASTAGVNTGELFF